Listed below are T cell receptor beta chains from one sample, sequenced in a study of cytomegalovirus exposure and HLA in healthy donors. Clones were sequenced by immunoSEQ multiplex PCR, and TCRdb holds only the in-frame ones, with some missing. The data hold some 170,000 clones, with about 80% observed a single time. Sample: PBMCs. The receptors derive from a woman aged 25 to 39 in good health and CMV-seronegative. Both conserved end residues are part of each CDR3. Fields, in order: V gene, J gene, clone size, D gene, CDR3 protein, CDR3 DNA. D genes are given only for firm matches. A row's size may be missing; if present it is once, few, many or a size class.

v_gene: TRBV10-1
j_gene: TRBJ2-7
abundance: .
d_gene: .
CDR3aa: CASSELHSYEQYF
CDR3nt: TGCGCCAGCAGTGAGTTACATTCATACGAGCAGTACTTC

v_gene: TRBV7-3
j_gene: TRBJ2-3
abundance: few
d_gene: TRBD2
CDR3aa: CASSGGLADTDTQYF
CDR3nt: TGTGCCAGCAGCGGGGGACTAGCGGACACAGATACGCAGTATTTT

v_gene: TRBV9
j_gene: TRBJ1-3
abundance: .
d_gene: .
CDR3aa: CASSADLSSGNTIYF
CDR3nt: TGTGCCAGCAGCGCCGATTTGAGCTCTGGAAACACCATATATTTT

v_gene: TRBV5-1
j_gene: TRBJ2-7
abundance: .
d_gene: TRBD1
CDR3aa: CASSLSHTTGGQYF
CDR3nt: TGCGCCAGCAGCTTGTCCCATACGACAGGGGGGCAGTACTTC

v_gene: TRBV11-3
j_gene: TRBJ2-5
abundance: once
d_gene: TRBD2
CDR3aa: CASSRRGQETQYF
CDR3nt: TGTGCCAGCAGCCGGCGGGGGCAAGAGACCCAGTACTTC

v_gene: TRBV27
j_gene: TRBJ1-5
abundance: .
d_gene: .
CDR3aa: CASRQGHQPQHF
CDR3nt: TGTGCCAGCAGACAGGGACATCAGCCCCAGCATTTT

v_gene: TRBV27
j_gene: TRBJ2-2
abundance: .
d_gene: TRBD2
CDR3aa: CASSFGSGGFPGELFF
CDR3nt: TGTGCCAGCAGTTTTGGTAGCGGGGGTTTTCCCGGGGAGCTGTTTTTT

v_gene: TRBV27
j_gene: TRBJ1-1
abundance: .
d_gene: .
CDR3aa: CASSLEVTEAFF
CDR3nt: TGTGCCAGCAGTTTAGAGGTCACTGAAGCTTTCTTT

v_gene: TRBV5-1
j_gene: TRBJ1-3
abundance: .
d_gene: .
CDR3aa: CASSLAGNTIYF
CDR3nt: TGCGCCAGCAGCCTTGCTGGAAACACCATATATTTT

v_gene: TRBV19
j_gene: TRBJ2-7
abundance: .
d_gene: .
CDR3aa: CASRPSETGYEQYF
CDR3nt: TGTGCCAGTAGGCCATCGGAGACAGGCTACGAGCAGTACTTC

v_gene: TRBV11-2
j_gene: TRBJ2-3
abundance: .
d_gene: .
CDR3aa: CASSFAAITDTQYF
CDR3nt: TGTGCCAGCAGCTTTGCAGCGATAACAGATACGCAGTATTTT

v_gene: TRBV7-3
j_gene: TRBJ2-7
abundance: many
d_gene: .
CDR3aa: CASSPGFGYEQYF
CDR3nt: TGTGCCAGCAGCCCAGGTTTCGGCTACGAGCAGTACTTC

v_gene: TRBV10-3
j_gene: TRBJ1-6
abundance: .
d_gene: TRBD1
CDR3aa: CAIRGTGEENSPLHF
CDR3nt: TGTGCCATCAGGGGGACAGGGGAGGAAAATTCACCCCTCCACTTT

v_gene: TRBV28
j_gene: TRBJ1-4
abundance: .
d_gene: TRBD1
CDR3aa: CASSPPQGASEKLFF
CDR3nt: TGTGCCAGCAGTCCGCCACAGGGGGCTAGTGAAAAACTGTTTTTT

v_gene: TRBV6-5
j_gene: TRBJ2-7
abundance: .
d_gene: .
CDR3aa: CASSYSRELMSYEQYF
CDR3nt: TGTGCCAGCAGTTACTCGCGGGAATTAATGTCCTACGAGCAGTACTTC

v_gene: TRBV29-1
j_gene: TRBJ1-1
abundance: .
d_gene: .
CDR3aa: CSAGGGTEAFF
CDR3nt: TGCAGCGCCGGGGGAGGGACTGAAGCTTTCTTT

v_gene: TRBV27
j_gene: TRBJ2-3
abundance: .
d_gene: .
CDR3aa: CASSLNFASTDTQYF
CDR3nt: TGTGCCAGCAGTTTAAACTTCGCTAGCACAGATACGCAGTATTTT

v_gene: TRBV28
j_gene: TRBJ2-5
abundance: .
d_gene: TRBD2
CDR3aa: CASVAGEETQYF
CDR3nt: TGTGCCAGCGTAGCGGGAGAAGAGACCCAGTACTTC

v_gene: TRBV7-9
j_gene: TRBJ2-1
abundance: .
d_gene: .
CDR3aa: CASRNRADNEQFF
CDR3nt: TGTGCCAGCAGGAACAGGGCTGACAATGAGCAGTTCTTC

v_gene: TRBV27
j_gene: TRBJ1-6
abundance: .
d_gene: .
CDR3aa: CASSLFREDNSPLHF
CDR3nt: TGTGCCAGCAGTTTATTTCGGGAGGATAATTCACCCCTCCACTTT

v_gene: TRBV9
j_gene: TRBJ1-3
abundance: .
d_gene: .
CDR3aa: CASSVGLGVSGNTIYF
CDR3nt: TGTGCCAGCAGCGTAGGGCTAGGGGTATCTGGAAACACCATATATTTT

v_gene: TRBV5-1
j_gene: TRBJ1-2
abundance: .
d_gene: TRBD1
CDR3aa: CASSYGIGQGDGYTF
CDR3nt: TGCGCCAGCAGCTATGGCATAGGACAGGGGGACGGCTACACCTTC

v_gene: TRBV4-2
j_gene: TRBJ1-5
abundance: few
d_gene: .
CDR3aa: CASSLWDINQPQHF
CDR3nt: TGTGCCAGCAGCTTATGGGACATTAATCAGCCCCAGCATTTT

v_gene: TRBV7-8
j_gene: TRBJ2-7
abundance: .
d_gene: .
CDR3aa: CASSLAGGLKYEQYF
CDR3nt: TGTGCCAGCAGCTTAGCTGGGGGGTTAAAATACGAGCAGTACTTC

v_gene: TRBV15
j_gene: TRBJ1-5
abundance: .
d_gene: TRBD1
CDR3aa: CATSRTLDRVNQPQHF
CDR3nt: TGTGCCACCAGCAGGACCTTGGACAGGGTGAATCAGCCCCAGCATTTT

v_gene: TRBV7-9
j_gene: TRBJ1-2
abundance: .
d_gene: .
CDR3aa: CASSPLEIPNSGYTF
CDR3nt: TGTGCCAGCAGCCCCCTGGAAATACCGAACAGCGGCTACACCTTC

v_gene: TRBV2
j_gene: TRBJ2-2
abundance: .
d_gene: TRBD1
CDR3aa: CASRRGTATNTGELFF
CDR3nt: TGTGCCAGCAGAAGAGGGACAGCTACGAACACCGGGGAGCTGTTTTTT

v_gene: TRBV27
j_gene: TRBJ2-6
abundance: .
d_gene: TRBD2
CDR3aa: CASHERGGEASGANVLTF
CDR3nt: TGTGCCAGCCACGAACGCGGGGGGGAGGCCTCTGGGGCCAACGTCCTGACTTTC

v_gene: TRBV5-1
j_gene: TRBJ2-7
abundance: .
d_gene: TRBD2
CDR3aa: CASSRGGSYEQYF
CDR3nt: TGCGCCAGCAGCCGGGGGGGCTCCTACGAGCAGTACTTC

v_gene: TRBV18
j_gene: TRBJ1-4
abundance: .
d_gene: .
CDR3aa: CASSPTGATNEKLFF
CDR3nt: TGTGCCAGCTCACCTACAGGTGCAACTAATGAAAAACTGTTTTTT

v_gene: TRBV7-9
j_gene: TRBJ1-4
abundance: .
d_gene: TRBD1
CDR3aa: CASSPGTGVKEKLFF
CDR3nt: TGTGCCAGCAGCCCCGGGACAGGGGTGAAGGAAAAACTGTTTTTT

v_gene: TRBV29-1
j_gene: TRBJ2-7
abundance: .
d_gene: .
CDR3aa: CSFRGSGYEQYF
CDR3nt: TGCAGCTTTAGGGGATCGGGTTACGAGCAGTACTTC

v_gene: TRBV4-2
j_gene: TRBJ1-2
abundance: .
d_gene: TRBD1
CDR3aa: CASSQGGQAKTYGYTF
CDR3nt: TGTGCCAGCAGCCAGGGAGGACAGGCCAAAACGTATGGCTACACCTTC

v_gene: TRBV5-1
j_gene: TRBJ1-1
abundance: .
d_gene: .
CDR3aa: CASSLGGPMNTEAFF
CDR3nt: TGCGCCAGCAGCTTGGGCGGTCCCATGAACACTGAAGCTTTCTTT

v_gene: TRBV7-2
j_gene: TRBJ1-1
abundance: .
d_gene: .
CDR3aa: CASSLGGSGGTEAFF
CDR3nt: TGTGCCAGCAGCTTGGGAGGGAGTGGAGGCACTGAAGCTTTCTTT

v_gene: TRBV10-1
j_gene: TRBJ2-7
abundance: .
d_gene: .
CDR3aa: CASSEMTSGLQYF
CDR3nt: TGCGCCAGCAGTGAGATGACCTCAGGGCTGCAGTACTTC

v_gene: TRBV28
j_gene: TRBJ2-7
abundance: .
d_gene: .
CDR3aa: CASSLYPHYEQYF
CDR3nt: TGTGCCAGCAGTTTATATCCCCACTACGAGCAGTACTTC

v_gene: TRBV4-2
j_gene: TRBJ2-2
abundance: .
d_gene: TRBD2
CDR3aa: CASSQGTSDTGELFF
CDR3nt: TGTGCCAGCAGCCAAGGGACTAGCGACACCGGGGAGCTGTTTTTT

v_gene: TRBV28
j_gene: TRBJ2-6
abundance: .
d_gene: .
CDR3aa: CASSREGLYSGANVLTF
CDR3nt: TGTGCCAGCAGTCGGGAAGGGCTGTACTCTGGGGCCAACGTCCTGACTTTC

v_gene: TRBV6-4
j_gene: TRBJ1-1
abundance: .
d_gene: TRBD1
CDR3aa: CGRDRNTEAFF
CDR3nt: TGTGGGCGGGACAGGAACACTGAAGCTTTCTTT

v_gene: TRBV7-2
j_gene: TRBJ2-7
abundance: .
d_gene: .
CDR3aa: CASSSLRQSYEQYF
CDR3nt: TGTGCCAGCAGCTCGCTAAGACAGTCCTACGAGCAGTACTTC

v_gene: TRBV7-9
j_gene: TRBJ1-1
abundance: .
d_gene: TRBD1
CDR3aa: CSSSLATGGTEAFF
CDR3nt: TGTTCCAGCAGCTTAGCCACAGGGGGCACTGAAGCTTTCTTT

v_gene: TRBV19
j_gene: TRBJ2-1
abundance: few
d_gene: TRBD2
CDR3aa: CASSIGLAGAALGSYNEQFF
CDR3nt: TGTGCCAGTAGTATAGGACTAGCGGGGGCCGCCCTGGGCTCCTACAATGAGCAGTTCTTC

v_gene: TRBV30
j_gene: TRBJ1-3
abundance: .
d_gene: TRBD1
CDR3aa: CAWSRQGIGNTIYF
CDR3nt: TGTGCCTGGTCCAGACAGGGGATTGGAAACACCATATATTTT

v_gene: TRBV7-2
j_gene: TRBJ1-1
abundance: few
d_gene: .
CDR3aa: CASSLASRATEAFF
CDR3nt: TGTGCCAGCAGCTTAGCGTCCAGGGCCACTGAAGCTTTCTTT

v_gene: TRBV2
j_gene: TRBJ2-1
abundance: .
d_gene: .
CDR3aa: CASNEQGVILNEQFF
CDR3nt: TGTGCCAGCAATGAACAGGGCGTGATACTGAATGAGCAGTTCTTC

v_gene: TRBV9
j_gene: TRBJ2-5
abundance: .
d_gene: .
CDR3aa: CASSPRGVGQETQYF
CDR3nt: TGTGCCAGCAGCCCTAGGGGCGTAGGACAAGAGACCCAGTACTTC

v_gene: TRBV10-1
j_gene: TRBJ1-5
abundance: .
d_gene: .
CDR3aa: CASSESIQRQVYQPQHF
CDR3nt: TGCGCCAGCAGTGAGTCTATCCAACGACAAGTTTATCAGCCCCAGCATTTT

v_gene: TRBV5-5
j_gene: TRBJ2-5
abundance: .
d_gene: .
CDR3aa: CASSLNGVGETQYF
CDR3nt: TGTGCCAGCAGCTTGAACGGAGTAGGAGAGACCCAGTACTTC

v_gene: TRBV5-4
j_gene: TRBJ2-6
abundance: .
d_gene: .
CDR3aa: CASTRTAGGANGLTF
CDR3nt: TGTGCCAGCACCCGGACCGCTGGTGGGGCCAACGGCCTGACTTTC

v_gene: TRBV2
j_gene: TRBJ2-5
abundance: .
d_gene: .
CDR3aa: CASSAYQETQYF
CDR3nt: TGTGCCAGCAGTGCCTACCAAGAGACCCAGTACTTC

v_gene: TRBV5-1
j_gene: TRBJ2-3
abundance: .
d_gene: .
CDR3aa: CASSPPTAGDTDTQYF
CDR3nt: TGCGCCAGCAGCCCACCCACGGCCGGAGACACAGATACGCAGTATTTT

v_gene: TRBV27
j_gene: TRBJ1-6
abundance: .
d_gene: .
CDR3aa: CASSLSRVSYNSPLHF
CDR3nt: TGTGCCAGCAGTTTATCTCGGGTTTCCTATAATTCACCCCTCCACTTT

v_gene: TRBV6-1
j_gene: TRBJ2-7
abundance: .
d_gene: .
CDR3aa: CASRLAGAGLEQYF
CDR3nt: TGTGCCAGCAGGCTGGCAGGGGCGGGTTTGGAGCAGTACTTC